This T cell receptor (beta chain) was sequenced for a study of cytomegalovirus exposure and HLA in healthy donors. Trimming stripped 4 bases from V and 1 base from J, with 14 bases between. The CDR3 length is 16 residues. Germline V gives CDR1 LGHNA, CDR2 YNFKEQ. This clone came up a few times. PCR was performed using 60 Vbeta and 13 Jbeta primers. Profiling relied on immunoSEQ multiplex PCR, and the TCRdb table lists in-frame clones only, not all of them. In the table there are roughly 150,000 clones, roughly three quarters of which are singletons. This receptor was identified in a woman younger than 45 in good health and CMV-seronegative. Sequencing used PBMCs. The rearrangement links TRBV4-2 to TRBJ2-1; tentative D call: TRBD1 (6 bases). The CDR3 loop reads CASSPRTANSYNEQFF. The CDR3 bases are TGTGCCAGCAGCCCCAGGACAGCAAATTCCTACAATGAGCAGTTCTTC.